The 24 T cell receptor beta chains below were found in one sample sequenced in a study of blood T cell repertoires in COVID-19. Here immunoSEQ multiplex PCR was the method, and the copy in TCRdb shows in-frame clones only, minus some. The sample holds around 130,000 clones, more than 70% seen once. Sequences were obtained from peripheral blood. These receptors all stem from a human donor in a cohort sampled during active COVID-19.

The gene calls are TRBV3-1 (or the pseudogene TRBV3-2) and TRBJ2-7, with D perhaps matching TRBD1 (6 bases). V was cut by 6 bases and J by 6 bases, with 21 bases left in between. The germline V gene encodes CDR1 LGHDT and CDR2 YNNKEL (reference sequence). This CDR3 region has 15 residues. Here the CDR3 DNA reads TGTGCCAGCAGTCCGGAAACAGGGATCATCGGCGAGCAGTACTTC. Encoded protein: CASSPETGIIGEQYF.

The V and J genes are TRBV13 and TRBJ2-6; TRBD2 aligns across 8 bases. V gave up 5 bases and J gave up 1 base; unmatched junction bases: 10. Germline CDR1 PRHDT, CDR2 FYEKMQ (reference sequence). The length of the CDR3 is 18 residues. DNA of the CDR3: TGTGCCAGCAGCCGGGGGGGTACCGCCCGGTCTGGGGCCAACGTCCTGACTTTC. Its translation is CASSRGGTARSGANVLTF.

V and J are TRBV29-1 and TRBJ2-7, with D maybe TRBD2 (5 bases). The CDR3 length is 11 residues. In germline, CDR1 is SQVTM, CDR2 ANQGSEA. Deletions cut 3 bases from V and 3 bases from J, with 6 bases between. The CDR3, as DNA: TGCAGCGTTGATGGAGGCTACGAGCAGTACTTC. Translating it yields CSVDGGYEQYF.

V usage is TRBV5-4 and J usage is TRBJ2-5; 11 bases map to TRBD1. With V trimmed by 4 bases and J by 4 bases, 3 bases remained unmatched. The CDR3 length is 14 residues. Germline V lookup: CDR1 SGHNT, CDR2 YYREEE (reference sequence). This CDR3 reads CASSTDRGLETQYF. Written as DNA, the CDR3 is TGTGCCAGCAGCACGGACAGGGGGCTAGAGACCCAGTACTTC.

The chain employs TRBV28 and TRBJ1-3, with 9 bases identical to TRBD1. The germline CDR1 and CDR2 sequences are MDHEN and SYDVKM. This CDR3 contains 14 residues. V gave up 6 bases and J gave up 0 bases; unmatched junction bases: 0. For the CDR3, the DNA is TGTGCCAGCAGGGGACAGGGCTCTGGAAACACCATATATTTT. It specifies CASRGQGSGNTIYF.

The V and J genes are TRBV5-1 and TRBJ1-3, with D maybe TRBD1 (5 bases). Germline CDR1 and CDR2: SGHRS and YFSETQ. The CDR3 loop spans 14 amino acids. V was cut by 1 base and J by 1 base, with 6 bases left in between. This CDR3 is CASSLSGSGNTIYF. The CDR3 bases are TGCGCCAGCAGCTTGTCAGGGTCTGGAAACACCATATATTTT.

The chain uses TRBV4-1 and TRBJ2-7; TRBD1 agrees at 8 bases. Trimming cost V 0 bases and J 7 bases; bases outside gene matches: 8. CDR1 and CDR2 (germline): MGHRA, YSYEKL. The CDR3 consists of 15 residues. The CDR3 sequence is CASSQEPGQGSEQYF. CDR3 nucleotides: TGCGCCAGCAGCCAAGAACCTGGACAGGGCTCTGAGCAGTACTTC.

This clone was detected only a few times. The chain has TRBV2 and TRBJ1-2; 8 bases agree with TRBD1. Germline loops: CDR1 SNHLY, CDR2 FYNNEI. Trimming at V came to 5 bases and at J to 8 bases, leaving 10 bases not matched to a gene. The CDR3 extends over 14 amino acids. The CDR3 sequence: CASSPQDRAGGYTF. The CDR3 DNA follows: TGTGCCAGCAGTCCCCAGGACAGGGCGGGGGGCTACACCTTC.

This clone was seen more than once but under ten times. This chain connects TRBV6-5 to TRBJ2-7; D is possibly TRBD1 (6 bases). This CDR3 spans 13 amino acids. V dropped 10 bases and J dropped 2 bases, with 15 bases sitting between them. Per germline, CDR1 MNHEY and CDR2 SVGAGI. Here the CDR3 DNA reads TGTGCCACCTCCGGGACAAGAACCTACGAGCAGTACTTC. The encoded protein is CATSGTRTYEQYF.

The chain uses TRBV14 and TRBJ2-5, with TRBD2 identical over 11 bases. In germline, CDR1 is SGHDN, CDR2 FVKESK. The CDR3 extends over 17 amino acids. With 4 bases clipped from V and 4 bases from J, the junction kept 11 bases outside the gene matches. CDR3: CASSPDVLAGVLETQYF. The DNA for the CDR3 is TGTGCCAGCAGCCCGGATGTACTAGCGGGAGTATTAGAGACCCAGTACTTC.

CDR3 sequence: CASSPSRGLRGGEAFF. The DNA of the CDR3 is TGTGCCAGCAGTCCTTCCCGGGGATTGCGGGGAGGTGAAGCTTTCTTT. This chain links TRBV27 with TRBJ1-1; D unresolved. The V end was cut by 5 bases, the J end by 7 bases, with 23 bases between. Germline lookup yields CDR1 MNHEY and CDR2 SMNVEV (reference sequence). CDR3 length: 16 amino acids.

The rearrangement joins TRBV10-3 to TRBJ2-7, with 9 bases matching TRBD1. Germline lookup yields CDR1 ENHRY and CDR2 SYGVKD. This CDR3 contains 13 residues. V shed 6 bases, J shed 4 bases, and the junction held 4 bases outside the gene matches. The chain's CDR3 is CAIRPGQGYEQYF. The CDR3 DNA reads TGTGCCATCAGGCCGGGACAGGGTTACGAGCAGTACTTC.

This chain connects TRBV7-2 to TRBJ2-1, with TRBD2 identical over 8 bases. V was clipped by 4 bases and J by 6 bases; unmatched bases: 5. The CDR3 contains 14 residues. The V gene's germline CDR1 is SGHTA and CDR2 FQGNSA. Here the CDR3 DNA reads TGTGCCAGCAGCTCTCGGACTAGCAGCAATGAGCAGTTCTTC. Translation: CASSSRTSSNEQFF.

This clone appeared a few times. The CDR3 sequence: CAWSGQTDQPQHF. The CDR3 DNA reads as TGTGCCTGGAGTGGACAGACTGATCAGCCCCAGCATTTT. V is TRBV30 and J is TRBJ1-5; TRBD1 might be the D (5 bases). V was shortened by 1 base and J by 5 bases, with 9 bases between the two germline ends. Germline V CDR1 and CDR2: GTSNPN, SVGIG (reference sequence). The CDR3 totals 13 residues.

The chain joins TRBV11-2 to TRBJ1-3, with 8 bases matching TRBD1. Germline trimming cut 1 base from V and 7 bases from J; bases unmatched to any gene: 6. The germline V gene has CDR1 SGHAT and CDR2 FQNNGV. The CDR3 length is 15 residues. CDR3 coding DNA: TGTGCCAGCAGCTTAGTGGACAGGGAATCGAACACCATATATTTT. Its protein is CASSLVDRESNTIYF.

The chain links TRBV5-1 to TRBJ2-5, with TRBD1 as a possible D gene (5 bases). The CDR3 runs 19 residues. CDR1 is SGHRS and CDR2 is YFSETQ in the germline V gene. V was pared by 2 bases and J by 0 bases, with 23 bases between. DNA of the CDR3: TGCGCCAGCAGCTTTCCCCTAAAACAGGCCGCGACCCACCAAGAGACCCAGTACTTC. It yields the protein CASSFPLKQAATHQETQYF.

This clone was observed once. This sequence joins TRBV3-1 (or the pseudogene TRBV3-2) and TRBJ1-4, with no clear D. V lost 0 bases, J lost 11 bases, and 4 bases lay in between. The germline V gene has CDR1 LGHDT and CDR2 YNNKEL (reference sequence). This CDR3 contains 11 residues. The CDR3 here is CASSQDRKLFF. In DNA form, the CDR3 reads TGTGCCAGCAGCCAAGACAGGAAACTGTTTTTT.

This chain joins TRBV7-2 and TRBJ2-7, with 8 bases fitting TRBD1. The CDR3 runs 16 residues. Per the germline V gene, CDR1 is SGHTA and CDR2 is FQGNSA. The V and J ends lost 5 bases and 4 bases, in that order; junction bases with no gene match: 13. The CDR3 sequence: CASSPSLTGGRYEQYF. CDR3 bases: TGTGCCAGCAGCCCCTCTCTAACAGGGGGGAGATACGAGCAGTACTTC.

CDR3: CASSQDRDFNYEQYF. The CDR3 bases are TGCGCCAGCAGCCAAGATAGGGACTTCAACTACGAGCAGTACTTC. This chain connects TRBV4-1 to TRBJ2-7, with D possibly matching TRBD2 (6 bases). Germline V lookup: CDR1 MGHRA, CDR2 YSYEKL. This CDR3 contains 15 residues. Trimming pared 0 bases from V and 3 bases from J, leaving 12 bases between.

The J gene is TRBJ2-6, the V gene TRBV3-1 (or the pseudogene TRBV3-2); D call uncertain. The CDR3 totals 12 residues. Germline assignment: CDR1 LGHDT and CDR2 YNNKEL (reference sequence). Trimming took 7 bases from V and 2 from J, leaving 3 bases between them. CDR3 DNA: TGTGCCAGCACGGCTGGGGCCAACGTCCTGACTTTC. Translated, it gives CASTAGANVLTF.

The V and J genes are TRBV28 and TRBJ2-7; maybe TRBD1 (6 bases). CDR3 length equals 14 residues. Trimming shortened V by 7 bases and J by 2 bases, and 15 bases separated the two germline ends. Germline V lookup: CDR1 MDHEN, CDR2 SYDVKM. DNA for the CDR3: TGTGCCAGCATCAGTCAGGGGCCAGCCTACGAGCAGTACTTC. Its protein is CASISQGPAYEQYF. The full variable domain, its missing parts supplied by reference TRBV28 and TRBJ2-7, is DVKVTQSSRYLVKRTGEKVFLECVQDMDHENMFWYRQDPGLGLRLIYFSYDVKMKEKGDIPEGYSVSREKKERFSLILESASTNQTSMYLCASISQGPAYEQYFGPGTRLTVT.

Worth noting for this clone: Here the CDR3 omits its conserved ending phenylalanine or tryptophan, so a read error is the likely source. Because the CDR3's place on the DNA is in doubt, the DNA is left out and the CDR3 is given as listed by TCRdb. This chain uses TRBV6-5 with TRBJ2-7; the table's D call TRBD2 went unverified against the DNA. Germline assignment: CDR1 MNHEY and CDR2 SVGAGI. The CDR3 length is 12 residues, termini included. The CDR3 protein is CASSVGPGCGSL.

This clone was observed a handful of times. The V call is TRBV5-1, the J call TRBJ2-7, with TRBD2 identical over 7 bases. Per the germline V gene, CDR1 is SGHRS and CDR2 is YFSETQ. The CDR3 runs to 12 residues. The V gene end was trimmed by 0 bases and the J gene end by 12 bases; junction bases not matched to a gene: 6. The CDR3 reads CASSLDGGLLYF. In DNA, the CDR3 is TGCGCCAGCAGCTTGGACGGGGGGTTGTTGTACTTC.

The count of this clone is one. The chain recombines TRBV5-1 with TRBJ1-2; the D gene is possibly TRBD1 (5 bases). V lost 4 bases, J lost 2 bases, and 12 bases lay in between. The length of the CDR3 is 14 residues. Germline V gene sequence: CDR1 SGHRS, CDR2 YFSETQ. The CDR3 protein is CASSPGTYNYGYTF. DNA for the CDR3: TGCGCCAGCAGCCCAGGGACTTACAACTATGGCTACACCTTC.